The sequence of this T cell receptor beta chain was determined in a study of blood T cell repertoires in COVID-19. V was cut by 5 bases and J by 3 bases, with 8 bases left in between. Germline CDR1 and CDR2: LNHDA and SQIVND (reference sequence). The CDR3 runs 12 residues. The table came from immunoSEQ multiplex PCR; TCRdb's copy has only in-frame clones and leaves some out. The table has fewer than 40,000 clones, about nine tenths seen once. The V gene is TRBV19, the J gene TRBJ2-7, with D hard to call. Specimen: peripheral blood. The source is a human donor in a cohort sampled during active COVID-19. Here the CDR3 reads CASSLNNYEQYF. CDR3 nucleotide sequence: TGTGCCAGTAGTCTCAACAACTACGAGCAGTACTTC.